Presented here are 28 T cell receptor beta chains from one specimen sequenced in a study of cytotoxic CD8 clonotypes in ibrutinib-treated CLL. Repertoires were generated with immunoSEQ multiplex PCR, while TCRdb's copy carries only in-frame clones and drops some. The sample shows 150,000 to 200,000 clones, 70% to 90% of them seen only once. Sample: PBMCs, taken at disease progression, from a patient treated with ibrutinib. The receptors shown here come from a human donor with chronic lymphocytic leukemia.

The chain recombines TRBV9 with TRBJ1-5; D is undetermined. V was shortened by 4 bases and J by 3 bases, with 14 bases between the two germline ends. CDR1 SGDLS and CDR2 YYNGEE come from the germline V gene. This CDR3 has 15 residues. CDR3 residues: CASSPTSRPNQPQHF. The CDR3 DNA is TGTGCCAGCAGCCCAACCTCACGGCCCAATCAGCCCCAGCATTTT. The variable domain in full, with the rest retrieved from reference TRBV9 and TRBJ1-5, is DSGVTQTPKHLITATGQRVTLRCSPRSGDLSVYWYQQSLDQGLQFLIQYYNGEERAKGNILERFSAQQFPDLHSELNLSSLELGDSALYFCASSPTSRPNQPQHFGDGTRLSIL.

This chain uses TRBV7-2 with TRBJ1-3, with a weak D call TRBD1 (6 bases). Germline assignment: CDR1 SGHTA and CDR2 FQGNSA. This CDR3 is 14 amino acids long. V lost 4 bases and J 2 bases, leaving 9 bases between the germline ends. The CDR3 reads CASSYRTAGNTIYF. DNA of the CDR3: TGTGCCAGCAGCTACCGGACAGCTGGAAACACCATATATTTT.

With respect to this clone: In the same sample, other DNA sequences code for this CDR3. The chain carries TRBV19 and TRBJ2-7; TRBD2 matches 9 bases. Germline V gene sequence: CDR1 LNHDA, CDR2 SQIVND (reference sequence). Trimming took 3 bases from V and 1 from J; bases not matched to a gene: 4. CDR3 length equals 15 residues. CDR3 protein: CASSIGAGGSYEQYF. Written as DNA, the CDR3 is TGTGCCAGTAGTATTGGCGCGGGAGGGTCCTACGAGCAGTACTTC. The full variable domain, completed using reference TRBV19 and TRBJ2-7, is DGGITQSPKYLFRKEGQNVTLSCEQNLNHDAMYWYRQDPGQGLRLIYYSQIVNDFQKGDIAEGYSVSREKKESFPLTVTSAQKNPTAFYLCASSIGAGGSYEQYFGPGTRLTVT.

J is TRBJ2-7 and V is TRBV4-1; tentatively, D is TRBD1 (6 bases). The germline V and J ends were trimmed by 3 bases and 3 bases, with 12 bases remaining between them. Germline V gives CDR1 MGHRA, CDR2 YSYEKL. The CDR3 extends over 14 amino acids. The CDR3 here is CASSQGAGLYEQYF. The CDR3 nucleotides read TGCGCCAGCAGCCAGGGGGCTGGTCTCTACGAGCAGTACTTC.

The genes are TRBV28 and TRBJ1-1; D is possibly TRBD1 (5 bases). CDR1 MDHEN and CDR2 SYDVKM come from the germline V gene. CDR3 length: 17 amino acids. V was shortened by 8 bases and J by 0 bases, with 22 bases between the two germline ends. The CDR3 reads CASGSHFKGQVNTEAFF. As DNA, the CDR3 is TGTGCCAGCGGCTCGCATTTTAAGGGGCAGGTGAACACTGAAGCTTTCTTT.

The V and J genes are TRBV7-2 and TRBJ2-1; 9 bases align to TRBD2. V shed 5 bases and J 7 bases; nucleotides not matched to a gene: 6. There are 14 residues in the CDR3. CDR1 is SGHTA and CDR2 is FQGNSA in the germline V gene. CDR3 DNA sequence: TGTGCCAGCAGCCCAGCGGGAGGTCGGAATGAGCAGTTCTTC. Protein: CASSPAGGRNEQFF.

This CDR3 is CAWKAVSGGELFF. The CDR3 bases are TGTGCCTGGAAGGCAGTGTCAGGCGGGGAGCTGTTTTTT. This chain joins TRBV30 and TRBJ2-2; no firm D call. CDR1 GTSNPN and CDR2 SVGIG come from the germline V gene (reference sequence). Trimming shortened V by 4 bases and J by 7 bases, and 13 bases separated the two germline ends. The CDR3 extends over 13 amino acids. Based on the CDR3 plus reference TRBV30 and TRBJ2-2, the full variable domain is SQTIHQWPATLVQPVGSPLSLECTVEGTSNPNLYWYRQAAGRGLQLLFYSVGIGQISSEVPQNLSASRPQDRQFILSSKKLLLSDSGFYLCAWKAVSGGELFFGEGSRLTVL.

CDR3 nucleotide sequence: TGTGCCACCTCTAAGGACAGTAACACTGAAGCTTTCTTT. Translation: CATSKDSNTEAFF. This chain connects TRBV2 to TRBJ1-1; perhaps TRBD1 as D (6 bases). This CDR3 is 13 amino acids long. V lost 10 bases and J lost 2, with 14 bases in between. CDR1 and CDR2 from the germline V gene are SNHLY and FYNNEI.

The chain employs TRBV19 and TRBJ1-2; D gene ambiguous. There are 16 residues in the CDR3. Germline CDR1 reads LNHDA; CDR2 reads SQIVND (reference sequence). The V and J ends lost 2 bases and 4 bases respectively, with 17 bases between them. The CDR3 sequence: CASSIFYSKSGYGYTF. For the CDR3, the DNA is TGTGCCAGTAGTATATTTTACTCCAAGTCGGGCTATGGCTACACCTTC.

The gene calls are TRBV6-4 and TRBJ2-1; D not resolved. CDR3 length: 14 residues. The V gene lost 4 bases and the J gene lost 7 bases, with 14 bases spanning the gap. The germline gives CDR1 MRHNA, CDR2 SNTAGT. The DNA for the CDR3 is TGTGCCAGCAGTGTGCTCTTCGGAGTTAATGAGCAGTTCTTC. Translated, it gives CASSVLFGVNEQFF.

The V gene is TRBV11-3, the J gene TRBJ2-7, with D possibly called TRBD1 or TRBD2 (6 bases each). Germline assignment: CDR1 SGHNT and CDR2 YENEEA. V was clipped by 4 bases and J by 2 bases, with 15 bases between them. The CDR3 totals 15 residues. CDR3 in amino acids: CASSSKGGLTYEQYF. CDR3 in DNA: TGTGCCAGCAGCTCCAAGGGGGGACTTACCTACGAGCAGTACTTC.

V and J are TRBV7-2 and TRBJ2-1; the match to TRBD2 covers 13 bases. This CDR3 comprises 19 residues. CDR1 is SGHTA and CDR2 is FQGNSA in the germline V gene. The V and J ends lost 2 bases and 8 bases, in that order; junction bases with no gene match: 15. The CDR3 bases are TGTGCCAGCAGCTTAAGGACTAGCGGGAGTTTTTTGGATTTCTATGAGCAGTTCTTC. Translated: CASSLRTSGSFLDFYEQFF.

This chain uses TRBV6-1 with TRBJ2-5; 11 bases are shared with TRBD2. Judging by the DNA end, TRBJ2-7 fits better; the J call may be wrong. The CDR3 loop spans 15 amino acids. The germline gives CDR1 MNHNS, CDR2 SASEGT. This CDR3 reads CASTEGGLAVYEQYF. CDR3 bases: TGTGCCAGCACCGAGGGGGGACTAGCGGTCTACGAGCAGTACTTC.

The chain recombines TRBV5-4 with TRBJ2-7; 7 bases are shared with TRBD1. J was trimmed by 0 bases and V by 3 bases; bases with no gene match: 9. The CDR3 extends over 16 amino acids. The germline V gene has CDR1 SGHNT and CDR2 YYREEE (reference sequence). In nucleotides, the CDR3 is TGTGCCAGCAGCTGGGAACAGGGGTTAAGCTCCTACGAGCAGTACTTC. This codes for CASSWEQGLSSYEQYF.

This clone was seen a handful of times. CDR3 in amino acids: CASSHLGGESTDTQYF. The DNA for the CDR3 is TGCGCCAGCAGCCACCTAGGGGGAGAAAGCACAGATACGCAGTATTTT. The V call is TRBV4-3, the J call TRBJ2-3, with a possible D match to TRBD1 (6 bases). This CDR3 has 16 residues. V was pared by 3 bases and J by 0 bases, with 13 bases between. From germline, CDR1 is LGHNA and CDR2 YSLEER.

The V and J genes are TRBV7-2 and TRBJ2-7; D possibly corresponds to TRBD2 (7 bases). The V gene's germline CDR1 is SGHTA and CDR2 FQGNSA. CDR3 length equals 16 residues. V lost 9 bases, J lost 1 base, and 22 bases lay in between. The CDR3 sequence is CASNGRAGASSYEQYF. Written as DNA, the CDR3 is TGTGCCAGTAACGGTCGGGCGGGGGCGAGTTCCTACGAGCAGTACTTC.

CDR3 in amino acids: CASTNRLKVETNQPQHF. The CDR3 DNA reads TGTGCCAGCACCAATCGGTTAAAGGTGGAAACTAATCAGCCCCAGCATTTT. The rearrangement joins TRBV7-8 to TRBJ1-5; no reliable D call. The germline gives CDR1 SGHVS, CDR2 FQNEAQ. The CDR3 runs to 17 residues. V lost 7 bases, J lost 4 bases, and 23 bases lay in between.

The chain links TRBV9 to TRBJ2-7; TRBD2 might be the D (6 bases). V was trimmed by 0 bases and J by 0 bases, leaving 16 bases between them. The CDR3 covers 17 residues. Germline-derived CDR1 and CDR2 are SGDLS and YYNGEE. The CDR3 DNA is TGTGCCAGCAGCGTAGGAGGTGGGGGGAGGCCCTCCTACGAGCAGTACTTC. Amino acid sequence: CASSVGGGGRPSYEQYF.

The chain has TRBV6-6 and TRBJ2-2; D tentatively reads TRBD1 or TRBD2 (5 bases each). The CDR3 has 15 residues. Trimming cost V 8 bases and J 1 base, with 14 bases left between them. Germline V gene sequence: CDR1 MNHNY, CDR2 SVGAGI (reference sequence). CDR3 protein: CASGVTRGNTGELFF. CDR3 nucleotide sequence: TGTGCCAGCGGTGTCACTAGGGGGAACACCGGGGAGCTGTTTTTT.

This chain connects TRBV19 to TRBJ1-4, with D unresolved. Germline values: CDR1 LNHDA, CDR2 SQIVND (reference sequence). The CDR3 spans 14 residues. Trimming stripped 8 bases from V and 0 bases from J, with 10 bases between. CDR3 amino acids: CASEKSATNEKLFF. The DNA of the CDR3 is TGTGCCAGTGAAAAGTCAGCAACTAATGAAAAACTGTTTTTT.

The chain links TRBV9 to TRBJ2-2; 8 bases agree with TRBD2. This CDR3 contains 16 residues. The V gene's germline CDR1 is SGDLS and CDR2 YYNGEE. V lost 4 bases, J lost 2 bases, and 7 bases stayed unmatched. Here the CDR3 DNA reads TGTGCCAGCAGCTCCCGGGGGGGTTCTAACACCGGGGAGCTGTTTTTT. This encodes CASSSRGGSNTGELFF.

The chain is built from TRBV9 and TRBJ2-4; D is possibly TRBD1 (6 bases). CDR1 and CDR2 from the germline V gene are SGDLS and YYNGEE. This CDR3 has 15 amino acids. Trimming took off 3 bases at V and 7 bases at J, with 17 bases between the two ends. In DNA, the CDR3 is TGTGCCAGCAGCGCGAGCACAGGGCCGGGGAACATTCAGTACTTC. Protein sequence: CASSASTGPGNIQYF.

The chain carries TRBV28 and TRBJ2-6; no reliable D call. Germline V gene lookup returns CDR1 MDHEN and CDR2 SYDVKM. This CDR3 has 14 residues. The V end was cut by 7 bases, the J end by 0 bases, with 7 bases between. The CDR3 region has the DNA TGTGCCAGCACACGCTCCTCTGGGGCCAACGTCCTGACTTTC. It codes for CASTRSSGANVLTF.

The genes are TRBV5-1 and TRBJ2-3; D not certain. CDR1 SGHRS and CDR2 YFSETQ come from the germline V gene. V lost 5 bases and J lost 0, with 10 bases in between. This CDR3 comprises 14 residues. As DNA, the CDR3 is TGCGCCAGCAGAGAAGGCCAGAGCACAGATACGCAGTATTTT. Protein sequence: CASREGQSTDTQYF.

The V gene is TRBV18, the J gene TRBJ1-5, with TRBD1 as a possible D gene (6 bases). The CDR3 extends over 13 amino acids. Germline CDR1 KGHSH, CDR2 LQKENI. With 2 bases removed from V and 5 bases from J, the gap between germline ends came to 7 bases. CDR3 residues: CASSPNRDQPQHF. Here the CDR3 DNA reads TGTGCCAGCTCACCAAACAGGGATCAGCCCCAGCATTTT.

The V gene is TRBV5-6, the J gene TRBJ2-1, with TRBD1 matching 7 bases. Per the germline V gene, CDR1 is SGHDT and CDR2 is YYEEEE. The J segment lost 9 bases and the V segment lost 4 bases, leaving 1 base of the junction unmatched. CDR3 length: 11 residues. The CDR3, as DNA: TGTGCCAGCAGCGACAGGGTTGAGCAGTTCTTC. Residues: CASSDRVEQFF. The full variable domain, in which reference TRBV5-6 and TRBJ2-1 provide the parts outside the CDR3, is DAGVTQSPTHLIKTRGQQVTLRCSPKSGHDTVSWYQQALGQGPQFIFQYYEEEERQRGNFPDRFSGHQFPNYSSELNVNALLLGDSALYLCASSDRVEQFFGPGTRLTVL.

The CDR3 DNA follows: TGTGCCAGCAGTTACGGGGGTGGGGCGCAGTTGGAGACCCAGTACTTC. This codes for CASSYGGGAQLETQYF. J is TRBJ2-5 and V is TRBV6-5; D possibly matches TRBD1 or TRBD2 (5 bases each). CDR3 size: 16 residues. CDR1 is MNHEY, CDR2 SVGAGI, per germline. Trimming stripped 2 bases from V and 5 bases from J, with 18 bases between.

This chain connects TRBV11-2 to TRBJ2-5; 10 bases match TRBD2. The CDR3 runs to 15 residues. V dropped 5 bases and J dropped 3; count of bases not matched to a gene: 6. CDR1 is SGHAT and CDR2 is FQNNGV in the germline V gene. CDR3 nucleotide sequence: TGTGCCAGCAGCGAGAGCGGGAGGGCTGAAGAGACCCAGTACTTC. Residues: CASSESGRAEETQYF.